These 32 T cell receptor beta chains originate from one sample sequenced in a study of T cells in women clearing cervical HPV infection. Profiled with immunoSEQ multiplex PCR; TCRdb holds only in-frame clones, not every one. The repertoire table contains tens of thousands of clones. The sample comprised blood buffy coat. The receptors originated from a woman between 18 and 70 years old with a cervical HPV16 infection that either progressed to CIN3+ or cleared (not recorded which).

Concerning this clone itself: The read comes to an end 3 residues before the CDR3 does, leaving the germline J gene to fill in the end. The chain has TRBV2 and TRBJ2-7; D call uncertain. Germline loops: CDR1 SNHLY, CDR2 FYNNEI. The V end lost 8 bases, the J end lost 4 bases, and 6 bases lay between the germline ends. This CDR3 comprises 10 residues. Partial CDR3 DNA: TGTGCCAGCGGTCAGTACGAG. Translated: CASGQYE. The CDR3 as a whole reads CASGQYEQYF.

CDR3 DNA (partial): TGTGCCAGCAGCTTAAGTGGGACAGGGAACGAAAAA. This sequence encodes CASSLSGTGNEK. The entire CDR3 protein reads CASSLSGTGNEKLFF. The chain recombines TRBV7-2 with TRBJ1-4; 9 bases are shared with TRBD1. The read terminates 3 residues before the CDR3 end, so the remaining end is supplied by the germline J gene. The CDR3 spans 15 residues. Trimming took 2 bases from V and 8 from J; bases not matched to a gene: 6. CDR1 and CDR2 from the germline V gene are SGHTA and FQGNSA.

The chain's CDR3 is CASRFRGLRNQPQHF. CDR3 DNA, as far as it was read: TGTGCCAGCAGGTTCAGGGGGCTGCGGAATCAGCCC. The gene calls are TRBV6-2 or TRBV6-3 and TRBJ1-5; 8 bases fit TRBD1. The CDR3 goes on 3 residues after the read ends, and that part is filled in from the germline J gene. This CDR3 is 15 amino acids long. Trimming cost V 6 bases and J 4 bases; bases outside gene matches: 8. Germline V gene data show CDR1 as MNHEY and CDR2 as SVGEGT.

Remarks on this clone: Read coverage stops 3 residues before the CDR3 terminus; the germline J gene supplies the remainder. This chain links TRBV2 with TRBJ2-7, with 7 bases matching TRBD2. With V trimmed by 7 bases and J by 3 bases, 3 bases remained unmatched. Germline assignment: CDR1 SNHLY and CDR2 FYNNEI. The CDR3 is 12 amino acids. CDR3 DNA, as far as it was read: TGTGCCAGCATTCAGCGGGGCTACGAG. Residues: CASIQRGYE. The CDR3 as a whole reads CASIQRGYEQYF.

Regarding this clone: The sequence runs out 3 residues before the end of the CDR3; the remainder is reconstructed from the germline J gene. J is TRBJ2-3 and V is TRBV20-1; 9 positions match TRBD1. Germline trimming cut 1 base from V and 6 bases from J; bases unmatched to any gene: 17. The CDR3 consists of 18 residues. CDR1 DFQATT and CDR2 SNEGSKA come from the germline V gene (reference sequence). The chain's CDR3 is CSARVTHGQGRGTDTQYF. The DNA read from the CDR3 is TGCAGTGCTAGAGTCACCCATGGACAGGGGCGGGGGACGGATACG.

Turning to this clone: The read finishes 3 residues shy of the CDR3 end, and the germline J gene is used to complete it. V is TRBV6-4 and J is TRBJ2-2; 12 bases match TRBD2. Germline-derived CDR1 and CDR2 are MRHNA and SNTAGT. This CDR3 has 15 residues. V trimming: 4 bases; J trimming: 4 bases; junction bases outside the gene matches: 1. CDR3 bases read: TGTGCCAGCAGTGCTAGCGGGGGGGCCACCGGGGAG. Protein sequence: CASSASGGATGE. The whole CDR3 is CASSASGGATGELFF.

About this clone itself: The CDR3 extends 3 residues past the end of the read, so its final part is completed from the germline J gene. This chain joins TRBV29-1 and TRBJ2-7, with TRBD2 matching over 7 bases. CDR1 and CDR2 (germline): SQVTM, ANQGSEA. CDR3 length equals 12 residues. Germline trimming cut 3 bases from V and 3 bases from J; bases unmatched to any gene: 2. The covered CDR3 bases are TGCAGCGTTGATCGGGGGGTCTACGAG. Translated, it gives CSVDRGVYE. The full CDR3 is CSVDRGVYEQYF.

On this clone: The CDR3 goes on 3 residues after the read ends, and that part is filled in from the germline J gene. The chain joins TRBV7-2 to TRBJ2-2, with D tentatively TRBD2 (5 bases). Germline CDR1 and CDR2: SGHTA and FQGNSA. The CDR3 extends over 16 amino acids. Trimming took off 0 bases at V and 0 bases at J, with 8 bases between the two ends. CDR3 protein: CASSLARTSNTGELFF. CDR3 bases read: TGTGCCAGCAGCTTAGCGCGGACTTCGAACACCGGGGAG.

As to this clone: Read coverage stops 3 residues before the CDR3 terminus; the germline J gene supplies the remainder. V is TRBV20-1 and J is TRBJ2-3; D is perhaps TRBD1 (5 bases). Germline CDR1 reads DFQATT; CDR2 reads SNEGSKA (reference sequence). V lost 4 bases and J lost 5, with 7 bases in between. CDR3 size: 11 residues. The sequenced part of the CDR3 DNA is TGCAGTGCTATAACAGGAGATACG. Its translation is CSAITGDT. The complete CDR3 protein is CSAITGDTQYF.

Turning to this clone: The read is 3 residues too short to cover the CDR3 end, so that end is filled in from the germline J gene. The chain links TRBV20-1 to TRBJ2-7; D ambiguous. Trimming stripped 4 bases from V and 4 bases from J, with 8 bases between. Germline CDR1 is DFQATT and CDR2 is SNEGSKA (reference sequence). The CDR3 length is 11 residues. The sequenced part of the CDR3 DNA is TGCAGTGCTAAAGAAGGTTACGAG. Amino acids: CSAKEGYE. The full-length CDR3 reads as CSAKEGYEQYF.

A remark on this clone: The read gets to within 3 residues of the CDR3 end, and the germline J gene fills in the rest. The chain is built from TRBV7-2 and TRBJ2-5, with D possibly being TRBD1 (7 bases). The V and J ends lost 4 bases and 5 bases respectively, with 17 bases between them. Germline lookup yields CDR1 SGHTA and CDR2 FQGNSA. The CDR3 runs 15 residues. CDR3 sequence reads: CASSSSGGWVETQYF. The DNA read from the CDR3 is TGTGCCAGCAGCTCCTCAGGGGGGTGGGTGGAGACC.

The CDR3 protein is CASSRGMRTGTHTGELFF. CDR3 bases read: TGCGCCAGCAGCCGAGGAATGCGGACAGGGACCCACACCGGGGAG. The rearrangement uses TRBV5-1 and TRBJ2-2; 8 positions agree with TRBD1. The CDR3 end lies 3 residues beyond the end of the read and is filled in from the germline J gene. Germline V lookup: CDR1 SGHRS, CDR2 YFSETQ. The ends lost 4 bases at V and 3 bases at J; junction bases unmatched: 14. The CDR3 sequence is 18 residues long.

As for this clone: The read ends 3 residues shy of where the CDR3 ends; the end is completed using the germline J gene. The chain is built from TRBV7-2 and TRBJ2-7, with 7 bases fitting TRBD2. The CDR3 loop spans 12 amino acids. CDR1 is SGHTA, CDR2 FQGNSA, per germline. J was trimmed by 3 bases and V by 5 bases; bases with no gene match: 1. The CDR3 sequence is CASSRGGYEQYF. Incomplete CDR3 DNA: TGTGCCAGCAGCCGCGGGGGCTACGAG.

On this clone: The sequenced fragment ends 3 residues before the CDR3 boundary, so the rest is inferred from the germline J gene. The chain is built from TRBV4-1 and TRBJ2-7; no firm D call. The CDR3 sequence is 14 residues long. V lost 2 bases, J lost 1 base, and 9 bases lay in between. CDR1 MGHRA and CDR2 YSYEKL come from the germline V gene. CDR3 amino acids: CASSQIPRSYEQYF. The CDR3 DNA, read in part, is TGCGCCAGCAGCCAAATCCCGCGTTCCTACGAG.

On this clone: The sequenced fragment ends 3 residues before the CDR3 boundary, so the rest is inferred from the germline J gene. The chain links TRBV20-1 to TRBJ2-7; D is possibly TRBD1 (6 bases). Germline V gene data show CDR1 as DFQATT and CDR2 as SNEGSKA (reference sequence). V gave up 3 bases and J gave up 1 base, with 10 bases separating them. The CDR3 is 13 amino acids. CDR3 DNA, as far as it was read: TGCAGTGCTAGCAAGGGGGTTTCCTACGAG. Its protein product is CSASKGVSYE. The whole CDR3 sequence reads CSASKGVSYEQYF.

To note about this clone: Coverage ceases 3 residues before the CDR3 finishes, and the germline J gene fills in the end. The J gene is TRBJ2-7, the V gene TRBV11-1; D is unresolved. CDR1 is SGHAT and CDR2 is FQDESV in the germline V gene (reference sequence). V dropped 1 base and J dropped 3 bases, with 7 bases sitting between them. CDR3 length: 13 amino acids. CDR3 bases read: TGTGCCAGCAGCTTAGGCGTCGACTACGAG. It is translated as CASSLGVDYE. The full CDR3 reads CASSLGVDYEQYF.

Remarks on this clone: The CDR3 end is not reached by the read, which stops 3 residues before it; the germline J gene fills it in. V usage is TRBV30 and J usage is TRBJ1-6; D remains unclear. The CDR3 has 12 residues. Germline V gives CDR1 GTSNPN, CDR2 SVGIG (reference sequence). Trimming removed 2 bases at V and 12 bases at J, with 11 bases between. CDR3 region: CAWSSGARPLHF. The part of the CDR3 DNA that was read is TGTGCCTGGAGTTCAGGAGCTCGACCC. Full variable domain (rest looked up from reference TRBV30 and TRBJ1-6): SQTIHQWPATLVQPVGSPLSLECTVEGTSNPNLYWYRQAAGRGLQLLFYSVGIGQISSEVPQNLSASRPQDRQFILSSKKLLLSDSGFYLCAWSSGARPLHFGNGTRLTVT.

To note about this clone: The read gets to within 3 residues of the CDR3 end, and the germline J gene fills in the rest. The chain employs TRBV10-3 and TRBJ2-7; a possible D gene is TRBD2 (6 bases). V lost 2 bases to trimming and J lost 0 bases, with 11 bases between them. Per the germline V gene, CDR1 is ENHRY and CDR2 is SYGVKD. The CDR3 is 15 residues long. This CDR3 is CAISEDGGISYEQYF. CDR3 bases read: TGTGCCATCAGTGAGGACGGCGGGATCTCCTACGAG.

Note on this clone: The read terminates 3 residues ahead of where the CDR3 ends, so the germline J gene completes it. The chain has TRBV18 and TRBJ2-5; the match to TRBD1 covers 10 bases. The CDR3 covers 15 residues. Germline CDR1 reads KGHSH; CDR2 reads LQKENI. Trimming removed 3 bases from V and 4 bases from J; junction bases left unmatched: 5. This CDR3 is CASSPGQGSRETQYF. The CDR3 DNA, read in part, is TGTGCCAGCTCACCGGGACAGGGGTCTAGAGAGACC.

Concerning this clone: The read terminates 3 residues ahead of where the CDR3 ends, so the germline J gene completes it. The rearrangement joins TRBV7-8 to TRBJ1-5; 11 positions agree with TRBD1. From germline, CDR1 is SGHVS and CDR2 FQNEAQ. This CDR3 contains 15 residues. V was clipped by 5 bases and J by 6 bases; unmatched bases: 6. The CDR3 is CASSADRGLGQPQHF. The DNA read from the CDR3 is TGTGCCAGCAGCGCGGACAGGGGGCTAGGTCAGCCC. Filled out from reference TRBV7-8 and TRBJ1-5, the complete variable domain reads GAGVSQSPRYKVAKRGQDVALRCDPISGHVSLFWYQQALGQGPEFLTYFQNEAQLDKSGLPSDRFFAERPEGSVSTLKIQRTQQEDSAVYLCASSADRGLGQPQHFGDGTRLSIL.

Partial CDR3 DNA: TGTGCCAGCAGCCTACAGGGCGTCTATGGC. This sequence encodes CASSLQGVYG. The full CDR3 protein reads CASSLQGVYGYTF. This sequence joins TRBV5-4 and TRBJ1-2; the D gene is possibly TRBD1 (6 bases). Coverage ceases 3 residues before the CDR3 finishes, and the germline J gene fills in the end. CDR1 and CDR2 from the germline V gene are SGHNT and YYREEE (reference sequence). V lost 4 bases, J lost 4 bases, and 11 bases lay in between. This CDR3 region has 13 residues. Full variable domain (outside the CDR3, taken from reference TRBV5-4 and TRBJ1-2): ETGVTQSPTHLIKTRGQQVTLRCSSQSGHNTVSWYQQALGQGPQFIFQYYREEENGRGNFPPRFSGLQFPNYSSELNVNALELDDSALYLCASSLQGVYGYTFGSGTRLTVV.

The CDR3 bases that were read are TGCAGCGTTGAATGGAGCGGGAGGGCCGGGAATACG. It encodes CSVEWSGRAGNT. The full CDR3 is CSVEWSGRAGNTQYF. This sequence joins TRBV29-1 and TRBJ2-3; 10 bases agree with TRBD2. The CDR3 end falls 3 residues outside the read, so it is completed with the germline J gene. The CDR3 consists of 15 residues. In germline, CDR1 is SQVTM, CDR2 ANQGSEA. V lost 2 bases to trimming and J lost 7 bases; unmatched junction nucleotides: 9.

Remarks on this clone: Coverage ceases 3 residues before the CDR3 finishes, and the germline J gene fills in the end. V is TRBV19 and J is TRBJ1-5; 10 positions match TRBD1. In germline, CDR1 is LNHDA, CDR2 SQIVND (reference sequence). Germline trimming cut 2 bases from V and 4 bases from J; bases unmatched to any gene: 11. This CDR3 is 18 amino acids long. The CDR3: CASSISLSGQGFNQPQHF. CDR3 bases read: TGTGCCAGTAGTATATCCTTATCGGGACAGGGGTTTAATCAGCCC.

Of note for this clone: From the germline J gene comes the end of the CDR3, since the read stops 3 residues before it. The rearrangement links TRBV13 to TRBJ1-2, with no clear D. The CDR3 length is 12 residues. Germline V gene data show CDR1 as PRHDT and CDR2 as FYEKMQ (reference sequence). The V end was cut by 4 bases, the J end by 5 bases, with 8 bases between. CDR3 loop: CASSSGDYGYTF. Partial CDR3 DNA: TGTGCCAGCAGCTCCGGGGATTATGGC.

Remarks on this clone: From the germline J gene comes the end of the CDR3, since the read stops 3 residues before it. The rearrangement links TRBV20-1 to TRBJ2-7; D call uncertain. The CDR3 contains 13 residues. Germline V gene lookup returns CDR1 DFQATT and CDR2 SNEGSKA (reference sequence). V was trimmed by 1 base and J by 0 bases, leaving 7 bases between them. The CDR3 DNA, read in part, is TGCAGTGCTAGAGGCTACGGCTCCTACGAG. Its protein product is CSARGYGSYE. The full CDR3 reads CSARGYGSYEQYF.

Comment on this clone: Coverage ceases 3 residues before the CDR3 finishes, and the germline J gene fills in the end. V is TRBV19 and J is TRBJ2-7; D is ambiguous. The length of the CDR3 is 15 residues. The germline gives CDR1 LNHDA, CDR2 SQIVND (reference sequence). The V end lost 2 bases, the J end lost 0 bases, and 11 bases lay between the germline ends. Incomplete CDR3 DNA: TGTGCCAGTAGTATAAGGCAGGCTCCCTCCTACGAG. This codes for CASSIRQAPSYE. The entire CDR3 protein is CASSIRQAPSYEQYF. The whole variable domain, remainder taken from reference TRBV19 and TRBJ2-7, is DGGITQSPKYLFRKEGQNVTLSCEQNLNHDAMYWYRQDPGQGLRLIYYSQIVNDFQKGDIAEGYSVSREKKESFPLTVTSAQKNPTAFYLCASSIRQAPSYEQYFGPGTRLTVT.

This clone registers medium-sized (0.01 to 0.1%) by frequency. The CDR3 is cut off 3 residues early in the read; its end comes from the germline J gene. J is TRBJ1-1 and V is TRBV29-1, with D possibly matching TRBD1 (6 bases). The CDR3 spans 13 residues. The V end lost 3 bases, the J end lost 1 base, and 9 bases lay between the germline ends. The germline V gene encodes CDR1 SQVTM and CDR2 ANQGSEA. CDR3 bases read: TGCAGCGTTGACCCGACAGGGAACACTGAA. Amino acid sequence: CSVDPTGNTE. The full CDR3 is CSVDPTGNTEAFF. Full variable domain (rest looked up from reference TRBV29-1 and TRBJ1-1): SAVISQKPSRDICQRGTSLTIQCQVDSQVTMMFWYRQQPGQSLTLIATANQGSEATYESGFVIDKFPISRPNLTFSTLTVSNMSPEDSSIYLCSVDPTGNTEAFFGQGTRLTVV.

Turning to this clone: Read data end 3 residues before the CDR3 end; the end is taken from the germline J gene. The chain joins TRBV19 to TRBJ1-1; the D gene is possibly TRBD1 (6 bases). Per germline, CDR1 LNHDA and CDR2 SQIVND (reference sequence). The CDR3 runs 15 residues. V lost 8 bases and J lost 4, with 20 bases in between. The CDR3 bases that were read are TGTGCCAGTGGGGAACTTATTCAGGGGCGCACTGAA. Translation gives CASGELIQGRTE. The entire CDR3 protein reads CASGELIQGRTEAFF.

Points on this clone: The CDR3 end lies 3 residues beyond the end of the read and is filled in from the germline J gene. The chain recombines TRBV7-9 with TRBJ2-3; 8 bases map to TRBD1. V lost 5 bases, J lost 8 bases, and 9 bases stayed unmatched. This CDR3 is 14 amino acids long. The germline V gene has CDR1 SEHNR and CDR2 FQNEAQ (reference sequence). The CDR3 spells CASSPQGAWGTQYF. The sequenced CDR3 bases are TGTGCCAGCAGCCCTCAGGGGGCCTGGGGTACG.

To note about this clone: The read halts 3 residues ahead of the CDR3 end, with the missing end drawn from the germline J gene. The chain recombines TRBV18 with TRBJ2-5; 8 bases line up with TRBD2. The CDR3 is 16 residues long. Trimming cost V 4 bases and J 2 bases; bases outside gene matches: 9. Germline V gene data show CDR1 as KGHSH and CDR2 as LQKENI. The CDR3 bases that were read are TGTGCCAGCTCACAAACAGCGGGAGCCCCTCAAGAGACC. Residues: CASSQTAGAPQET. The CDR3 in its entirety is CASSQTAGAPQETQYF.

A note on this clone: The CDR3 end falls 3 residues outside the read, so it is completed with the germline J gene. J is TRBJ2-3 and V is TRBV20-1, with D maybe TRBD1 (6 bases). Germline V gene sequence: CDR1 DFQATT, CDR2 SNEGSKA (reference sequence). With 3 bases removed from V and 4 bases from J, the gap between germline ends came to 20 bases. The CDR3 is made up of 16 amino acids. Here the CDR3 reads CSAREVGAIHADTQYF. The CDR3 DNA, read in part, is TGCAGTGCTAGGGAGGTGGGGGCCATTCATGCAGATACG.

In the case of this clone: The read finishes 3 residues shy of the CDR3 end, and the germline J gene is used to complete it. This chain links TRBV12-3 or TRBV12-4 with TRBJ2-7; TRBD1 matches 7 bases. V shed 1 base and J 6 bases; nucleotides not matched to a gene: 12. The CDR3 length is 16 residues. CDR3 residues: CASSLEGAILYSEQYF. CDR3 DNA (partial): TGTGCCAGCAGTTTAGAGGGGGCGATTTTATATAGCGAG.